This T cell receptor (beta chain) was recorded in a study of blood T cell repertoires in COVID-19. As for the study in general: Samples taken during acute and convalescent COVID-19 were collected in the United States, Italy and Spain.

The CDR3 sequence is 15 residues long. The V gene's germline CDR1 is SGHTA and CDR2 FQGTGA. V lost 4 bases to trimming and J lost 2 bases; unmatched junction nucleotides: 4. Measured with immunoSEQ multiplex PCR; TCRdb has only the in-frame clones, and not every one. This sample has 150,000 to 200,000 clones, with 86% found just once. The gene calls are TRBV7-3 and TRBJ1-5, with 8 bases matching TRBD1. The sequenced sample consisted of peripheral blood. The source is a man between 18 and 35 years old with acute or convalescent COVID-19. Here the CDR3 DNA reads TGTGCCAGCAGCTCCTCGACAGGGGGCAATCAGCCCCAGCATTTT. Translated: CASSSSTGGNQPQHF.